The present T cell receptor (beta chain) was sequenced within a study of cytomegalovirus exposure and HLA in healthy donors. Findings of the study overall: In an earlier analysis, about 87% or about 30%: the productive usage of most TCR beta V segments. CMV serostatus was the sole immune exposure data available.

The PCR had 60 Vbeta and 13 Jbeta primers. Assay: immunoSEQ multiplex PCR; the TCRdb copy retains only in-frame clones and omits some. The table lists about 130,000 clones, over 50% of them singletons, with approximately 1.6% in the top ten. This CDR3 spans 14 amino acids. Germline-derived CDR1 and CDR2 are SGDLS and YYNGEE. V lost 0 bases, J lost 10 bases, and 15 bases lay in between. This clone was found a few times. Its specificity is not known. The sequenced sample was PBMCs. This chain joins TRBV9 and TRBJ2-3; TRBD2 is a possible D gene (6 bases). This clonotype was obtained from a human donor in good health. This CDR3 is CASSVGRDPFAQYF. The CDR3 DNA is TGTGCCAGCAGCGTAGGGAGGGATCCCTTTGCGCAGTATTTT.